This T cell receptor (beta chain) was sequenced in a study of cytomegalovirus exposure and HLA in healthy donors. Regarding the study as a whole: Later analysis suggested links between common viral pathogens and several top significant clusters. Overall, 164 TCR beta chains were annotated as cytomegalovirus-associated. When analyzed later, the rates of TCR association showed variation by HLA locus, with DRB1 the most and HLA-C the fewest.

CDR3 length: 13 residues. Trimming took 5 bases from V and 0 from J; bases not matched to a gene: 4. Germline assignment: CDR1 GTSNPN and CDR2 SVGIG (reference sequence). A note on this clone: Its antigen is unidentified.

PCR was performed using 60 Vbeta and 13 Jbeta primers. Assay: immunoSEQ multiplex PCR; the TCRdb copy retains only in-frame clones and omits some. The table has about 100,000 clones, approximately 72% seen once; the top ten hold 1.5% to 2%. This TCR derives from a woman aged 40-49 years in good health and CMV-seronegative. Input material: PBMCs. The rearrangement uses TRBV30 and TRBJ2-7; 7 bases match TRBD2. The CDR3 region is CAWGGGVSYEQYF. The CDR3 region has the DNA TGTGCCTGGGGGGGAGGGGTCTCCTACGAGCAGTACTTC.